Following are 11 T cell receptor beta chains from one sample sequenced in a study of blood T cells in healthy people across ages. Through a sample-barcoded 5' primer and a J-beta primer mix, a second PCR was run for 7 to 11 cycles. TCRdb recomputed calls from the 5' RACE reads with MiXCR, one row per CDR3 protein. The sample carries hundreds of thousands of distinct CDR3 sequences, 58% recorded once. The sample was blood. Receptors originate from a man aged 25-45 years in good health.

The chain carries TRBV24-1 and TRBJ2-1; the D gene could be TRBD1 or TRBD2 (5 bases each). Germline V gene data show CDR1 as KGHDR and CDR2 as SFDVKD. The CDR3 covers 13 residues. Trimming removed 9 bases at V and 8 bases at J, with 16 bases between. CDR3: CATRDPGRDEQFF. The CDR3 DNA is TGTGCCACCCGGGACCCCGGGCGGGATGAGCAGTTCTTC.

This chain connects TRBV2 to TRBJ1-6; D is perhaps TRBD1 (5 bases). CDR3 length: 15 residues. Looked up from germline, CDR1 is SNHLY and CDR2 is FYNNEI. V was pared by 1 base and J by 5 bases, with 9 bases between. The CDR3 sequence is CASSEGRVDNSPLHF. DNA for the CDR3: TGTGCCAGCAGTGAAGGCAGGGTGGATAATTCACCCCTCCACTTT.

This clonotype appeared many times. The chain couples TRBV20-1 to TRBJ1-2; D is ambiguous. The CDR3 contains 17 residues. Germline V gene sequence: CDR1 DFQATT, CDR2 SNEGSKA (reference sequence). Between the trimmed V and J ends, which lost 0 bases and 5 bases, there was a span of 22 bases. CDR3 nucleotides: TGCAGTGCTAGAGACCCAGAGACTAACTATCTAGTGTATGGCTACACCTTC. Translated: CSARDPETNYLVYGYTF.

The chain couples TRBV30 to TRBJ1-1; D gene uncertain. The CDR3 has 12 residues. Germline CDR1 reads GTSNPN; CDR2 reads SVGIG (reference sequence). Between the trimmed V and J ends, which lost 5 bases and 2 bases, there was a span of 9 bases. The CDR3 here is CAWGQTNTEAFF. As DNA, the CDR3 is TGTGCCTGGGGTCAGACTAACACTGAAGCTTTCTTT. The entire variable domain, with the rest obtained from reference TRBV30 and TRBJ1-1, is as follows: SQTIHQWPATLVQPVGSPLSLECTVEGTSNPNLYWYRQAAGRGLQLLFYSVGIGQISSEVPQNLSASRPQDRQFILSSKKLLLSDSGFYLCAWGQTNTEAFFGQGTRLTVV.

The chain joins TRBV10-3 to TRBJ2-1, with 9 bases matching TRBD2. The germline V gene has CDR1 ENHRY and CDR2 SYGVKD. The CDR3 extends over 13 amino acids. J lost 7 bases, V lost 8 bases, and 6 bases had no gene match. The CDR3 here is CAIGPSGTNEQFF. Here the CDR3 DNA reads TGTGCCATCGGTCCTAGCGGGACGAATGAGCAGTTCTTC.

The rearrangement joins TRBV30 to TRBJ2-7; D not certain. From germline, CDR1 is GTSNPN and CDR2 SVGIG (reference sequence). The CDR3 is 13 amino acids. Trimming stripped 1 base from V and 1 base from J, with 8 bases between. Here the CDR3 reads CAWSALLSYEQYF. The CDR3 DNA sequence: TGTGCCTGGAGTGCCCTCCTTTCCTACGAGCAGTACTTC.

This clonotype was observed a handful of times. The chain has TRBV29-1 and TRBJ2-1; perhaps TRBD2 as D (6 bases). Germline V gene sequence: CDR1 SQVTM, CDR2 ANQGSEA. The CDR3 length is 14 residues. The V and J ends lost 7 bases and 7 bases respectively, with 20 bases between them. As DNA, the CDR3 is TGCAGCGCTGGTGGGGGAGGCGGGCGGAATGAGCAGTTCTTC. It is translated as CSAGGGGGRNEQFF.

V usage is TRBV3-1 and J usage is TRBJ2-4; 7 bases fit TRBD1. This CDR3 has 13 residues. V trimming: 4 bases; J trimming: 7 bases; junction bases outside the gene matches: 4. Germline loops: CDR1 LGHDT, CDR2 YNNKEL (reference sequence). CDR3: CASSLTGENIQYF. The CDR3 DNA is TGTGCCAGCAGCCTTACAGGGGAGAACATTCAGTACTTC.

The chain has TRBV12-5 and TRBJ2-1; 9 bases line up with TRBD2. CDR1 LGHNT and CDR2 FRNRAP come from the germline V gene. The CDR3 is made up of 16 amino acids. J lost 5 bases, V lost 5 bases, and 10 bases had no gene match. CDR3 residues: CASGPGAGGADNEQFF. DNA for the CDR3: TGTGCTAGTGGTCCCGGAGCGGGGGGCGCCGACAATGAGCAGTTCTTC.

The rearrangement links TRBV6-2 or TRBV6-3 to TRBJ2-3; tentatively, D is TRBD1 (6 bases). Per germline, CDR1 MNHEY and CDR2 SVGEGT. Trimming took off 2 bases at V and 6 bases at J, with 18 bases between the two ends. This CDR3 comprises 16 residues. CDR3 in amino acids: CASSYHRQAGADTQYF. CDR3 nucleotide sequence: TGTGCCAGCAGTTACCATAGACAGGCGGGTGCGGATACGCAGTATTTT.

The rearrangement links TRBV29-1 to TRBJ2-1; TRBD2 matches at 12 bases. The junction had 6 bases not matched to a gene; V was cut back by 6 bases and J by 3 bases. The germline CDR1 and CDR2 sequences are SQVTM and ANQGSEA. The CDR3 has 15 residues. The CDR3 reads CSVPSSGRDYNEQFF. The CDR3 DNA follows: TGCAGCGTCCCATCTAGCGGGAGGGACTACAATGAGCAGTTCTTC.